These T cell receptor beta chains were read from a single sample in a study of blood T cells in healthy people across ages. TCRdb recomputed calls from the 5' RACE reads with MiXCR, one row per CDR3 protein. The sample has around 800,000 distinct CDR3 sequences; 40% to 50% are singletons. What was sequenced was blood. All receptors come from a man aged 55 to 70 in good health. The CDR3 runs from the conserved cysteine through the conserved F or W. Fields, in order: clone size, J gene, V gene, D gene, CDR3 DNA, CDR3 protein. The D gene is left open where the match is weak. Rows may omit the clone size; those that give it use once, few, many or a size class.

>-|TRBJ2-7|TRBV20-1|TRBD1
TGCAGTGCTACTCTCACAGGGGACGAGCAGTACTTC
CSATLTGDEQYF
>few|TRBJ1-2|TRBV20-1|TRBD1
TGCAGTGCTAGGAAGCAGGGGGGGGTATATGAGGGCTACACCTTC
CSARKQGGVYEGYTF
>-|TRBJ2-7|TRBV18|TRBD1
TGTGCCAGCTCTGCGACAGGGGGCTTGTGCGAGCAGTACTTC
CASSATGGLCEQYF
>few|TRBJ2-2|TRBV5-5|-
TGTGCCAGCAGCTTGGATCGACAAAACACCGGGGAGCTGTTTTTT
CASSLDRQNTGELFF
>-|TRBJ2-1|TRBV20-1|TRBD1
TGCAGTGCTAGCAGACAGGGGGTCAACAATGAGCAGTTCTTC
CSASRQGVNNEQFF
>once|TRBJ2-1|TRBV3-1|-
TGTGCCAGCAGCTGGTCCCCTACAGAGCAGTTCTTC
CASSWSPTEQFF
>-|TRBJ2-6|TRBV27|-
TGTGCCAGCAGTAAGCGGACAGTTACTGGGGCCAACGTCCTGACTTTC
CASSKRTVTGANVLTF
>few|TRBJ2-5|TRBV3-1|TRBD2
TGTGCCAGCAGCCAGCATGGAGCGGGGGCCGTCGAGACCCAGTACTTC
CASSQHGAGAVETQYF
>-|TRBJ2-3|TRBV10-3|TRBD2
TGTGCCATCAGTGACTCGGGGGGTGGCGGTTTCACAGATACGCAGTATTTT
CAISDSGGGGFTDTQYF
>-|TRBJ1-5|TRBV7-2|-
TGTGCCAGCAGTGGCAGGATTAGCAATCAGCCCCAGCATTTT
CASSGRISNQPQHF
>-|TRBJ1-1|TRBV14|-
TGTGCCAGCAGCCAAATGACGGGAAACACTGAAGCTTTCTTT
CASSQMTGNTEAFF
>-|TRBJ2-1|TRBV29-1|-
TGCAGCGTTGAAAGCCGGGTCCCTCAGGAGGAGCAGTTCTTC
CSVESRVPQEEQFF
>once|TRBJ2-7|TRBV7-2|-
TGTGCCAGCAGCGTAGCGCGACTCGGTGACGAGCAGTACTTC
CASSVARLGDEQYF
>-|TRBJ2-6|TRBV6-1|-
TGTGCCAGCAGAACCCGTTGGGGCAAACTGGGGGCCAACGTCCTGACTTTC
CASRTRWGKLGANVLTF
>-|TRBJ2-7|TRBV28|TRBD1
TGTGCCAGCAGTTTCGTGGCCGGACAGGGTTATTACGAGCAGTACTTC
CASSFVAGQGYYEQYF
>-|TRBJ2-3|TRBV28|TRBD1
TGTGCCAGCAGCCTACGGGACAGGGTAACAGATACGCAGTATTTT
CASSLRDRVTDTQYF
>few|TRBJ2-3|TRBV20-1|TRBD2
TGCAGTGCTCCTCTAGCGGGCGCCCGCACAGATACGCAGTATTTT
CSAPLAGARTDTQYF
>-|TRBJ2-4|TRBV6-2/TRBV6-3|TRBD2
TGTGCCAGCAGTTCTCGACTAGCGGGGGGCGATATAGCCAAAAACATTCAGTACTTC
CASSSRLAGGDIAKNIQYF
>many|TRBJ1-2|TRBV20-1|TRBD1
TGCAGTGCTAGACCTACAGGGGACTATGGCTACACCTTC
CSARPTGDYGYTF
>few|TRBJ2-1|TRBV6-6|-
TGTGCCAGCAGCGGATGGAATGAGCAGTTCTTC
CASSGWNEQFF
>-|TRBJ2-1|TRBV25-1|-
TGTGCCTGCAGTGAATTCGGGGGCTATGAGCAGTTCTTC
CACSEFGGYEQFF
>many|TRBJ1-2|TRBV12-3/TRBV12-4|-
TGTGCCAGCAGTTACCTCCCGGAGGATGCTGGCTACACCTTC
CASSYLPEDAGYTF
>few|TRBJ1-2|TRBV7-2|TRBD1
TGTGCCAGCAGCCGGACAGGGAAGGACTATGGCTACACCTTC
CASSRTGKDYGYTF
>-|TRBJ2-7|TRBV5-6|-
TGTGCCAGCAGCTTTGAGGTAGACTCCTACGAGCAGTACTTC
CASSFEVDSYEQYF
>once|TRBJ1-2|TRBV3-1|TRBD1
TGTGCCAGCAGCCAACCGGGACAGCACTATGGCTACACCTTC
CASSQPGQHYGYTF
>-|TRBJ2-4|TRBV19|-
TGTGCCAGTAGTGAACAGGGAAAACAGGTGGACATTCAGTACTTC
CASSEQGKQVDIQYF
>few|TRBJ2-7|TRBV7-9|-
TGTGCCAGCAGCACCGGACAGACGGGCGAGCAGTACTTC
CASSTGQTGEQYF
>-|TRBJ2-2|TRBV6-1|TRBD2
TGTGCCAGCAGTGATGGACTAGCGGGGCTTTACACCGGGGAGCTGTTTTTT
CASSDGLAGLYTGELFF
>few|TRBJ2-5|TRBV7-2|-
TGTGCCAGCAGCCCCGACCCGAACTACCAAGAGACCCAGTACTTC
CASSPDPNYQETQYF
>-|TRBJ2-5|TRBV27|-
TGTGCCGGCAGTTTATCGACGGGGATACAAGAGACCCAGTACTTC
CAGSLSTGIQETQYF